This T cell receptor beta chain derives from a study of neurological immune-mediated disorders. CDR3 length: 13 amino acids. The V end lost 6 bases, the J end lost 11 bases, and 19 bases lay between the germline ends. This clonotype was seen many times. Its cognate antigen is unknown. Time point given: technical triplicate 1. Input was around 950,000 sorted T cells, either CD4+ or CD8+. Whole-study results and caveats: Across subjects, expanded clones had no CDR3 amino acid sequences in common, pointing to private repertoires in all groups.

The cDNA was generated by 5'RACE with 10-nucleotide random UMIs. TCRdb itself ran the 5' RACE reads through MiXCR, one entry per CDR3 protein. The sample contains 25,000 or so distinct CDR3 sequences, around 14% of which appear only once. This chain connects TRBV12-3 or TRBV12-4 to TRBJ1-1; tentative D call: TRBD1 (6 bases). This receptor was identified in a female donor with HTLV-1-associated myelopathy (HAM/TSP). Sequencing input: CD4+ T cells from blood. CDR3 DNA sequence: TGTGCCAGCAGAGACAGGCACACTACGCGGGCTTTCTTT. It encodes CASRDRHTTRAFF.